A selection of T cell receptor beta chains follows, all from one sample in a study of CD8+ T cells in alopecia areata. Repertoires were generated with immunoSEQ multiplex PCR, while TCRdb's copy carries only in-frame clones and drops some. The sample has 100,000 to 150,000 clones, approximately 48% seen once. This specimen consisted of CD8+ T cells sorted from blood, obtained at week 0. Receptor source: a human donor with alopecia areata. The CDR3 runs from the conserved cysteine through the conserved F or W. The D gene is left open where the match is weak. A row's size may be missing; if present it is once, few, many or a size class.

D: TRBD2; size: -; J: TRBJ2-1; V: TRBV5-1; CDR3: CASSDLAGLAANEQFF; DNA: TGCGCCAGCAGCGATTTGGCAGGGCTAGCGGCCAATGAGCAGTTCTTC
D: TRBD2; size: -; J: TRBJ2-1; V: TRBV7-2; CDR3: CASSLSGGFLNEQFF; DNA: TGTGCCAGCAGTCTTAGCGGGGGTTTTCTTAATGAGCAGTTCTTC
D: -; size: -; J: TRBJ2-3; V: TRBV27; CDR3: CASSISRRPTDTQYF; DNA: TGTGCCAGCAGTATTTCCCGCCGTCCCACAGATACGCAGTATTTT
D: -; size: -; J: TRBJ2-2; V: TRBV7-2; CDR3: CASSASPGENTGELFF; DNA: TGTGCCAGCAGCGCCTCGCCGGGGGAGAACACCGGGGAGCTGTTTTTT
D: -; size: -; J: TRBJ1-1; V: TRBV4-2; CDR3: CASSLFSGIGDTEAFF; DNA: TGTGCCAGCAGCTTGTTCTCCGGGATCGGGGACACTGAAGCTTTCTTT
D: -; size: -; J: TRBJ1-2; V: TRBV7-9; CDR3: CASSLWRGWHGYTF; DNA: TGTGCCAGCAGCTTATGGAGGGGGTGGCATGGCTACACCTTC
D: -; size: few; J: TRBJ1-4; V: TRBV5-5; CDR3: CASSFTQRNEKLFF; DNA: TGTGCCAGCAGCTTTACACAGAGGAATGAAAAACTGTTTTTT
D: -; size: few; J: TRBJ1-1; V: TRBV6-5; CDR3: CASSYSESTEAFF; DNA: TGTGCCAGCAGTTACTCGGAGTCCACTGAAGCTTTCTTT
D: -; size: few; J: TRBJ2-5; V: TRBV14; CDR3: CASSQPAVRETQYF; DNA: TGTGCCAGCAGCCAACCCGCAGTCAGGGAGACCCAGTACTTC
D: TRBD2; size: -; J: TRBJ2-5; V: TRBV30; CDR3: CAWSVRPGLNIQETQYF; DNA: TGTGCCTGGAGTGTACGTCCGGGACTAAATATACAAGAGACCCAGTACTTC
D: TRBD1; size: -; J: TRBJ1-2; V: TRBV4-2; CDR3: CASSQGQGDVYGYTF; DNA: TGTGCCAGCAGCCAAGGACAGGGGGATGTCTATGGCTACACCTTC
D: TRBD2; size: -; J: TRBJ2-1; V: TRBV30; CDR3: CAWSSGGAGEQFF; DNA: TGTGCCTGGAGTAGCGGGGGGGCAGGGGAGCAGTTCTTC
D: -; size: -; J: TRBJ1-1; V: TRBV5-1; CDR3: CASSARRAERMNTEAFF; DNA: TGCGCCAGCAGCGCCAGGCGGGCCGAACGTATGAACACTGAAGCTTTCTTT
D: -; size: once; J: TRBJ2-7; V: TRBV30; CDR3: CALGATLSNYEQYF; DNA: TGTGCCTTAGGAGCGACATTATCAAACTACGAGCAGTACTTC
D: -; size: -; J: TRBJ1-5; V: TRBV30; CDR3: CAWSSPLEQGVQPQHF; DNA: TGTGCCTGGAGCAGTCCCCTTGAACAGGGCGTTCAGCCCCAGCATTTT
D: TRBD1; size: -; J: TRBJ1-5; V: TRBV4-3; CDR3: CASSQGTGISNQPQHF; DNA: TGCGCCAGCAGCCAAGGGACAGGGATAAGCAATCAGCCCCAGCATTTT
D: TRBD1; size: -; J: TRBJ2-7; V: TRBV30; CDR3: CAWSGRDRGAYEQYF; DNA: TGTGCCTGGAGTGGCCGGGACAGGGGAGCCTACGAGCAGTACTTC
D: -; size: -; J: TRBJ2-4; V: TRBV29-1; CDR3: CSVVGGLAKNIQYF; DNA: TGCAGCGTTGTTGGGGGTCTAGCCAAAAACATTCAGTACTTC
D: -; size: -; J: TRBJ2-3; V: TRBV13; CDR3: CASSFTGSTDTQYF; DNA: TGTGCCAGCAGCTTTACAGGGAGCACAGATACGCAGTATTTT
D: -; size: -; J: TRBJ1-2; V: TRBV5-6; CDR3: CASSSPGLGDGYTF; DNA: TGTGCCAGCAGCTCACCCGGGCTTGGGGATGGCTACACCTTC
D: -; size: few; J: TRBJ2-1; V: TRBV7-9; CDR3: CASSLRRGRLNEQFF; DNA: TGTGCCAGCAGCTTACGGCGGGGCCGGCTCAATGAGCAGTTCTTC
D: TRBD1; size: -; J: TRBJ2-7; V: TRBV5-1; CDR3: CASRPGQGEFYGQYF; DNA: TGCGCCAGCAGACCCGGACAGGGGGAATTCTACGGGCAGTACTTC
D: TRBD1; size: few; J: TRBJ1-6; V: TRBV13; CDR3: CASSPTTGGPHSPLHF; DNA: TGTGCCAGCAGCCCGACGACAGGGGGTCCCCATTCACCCCTCCACTTT
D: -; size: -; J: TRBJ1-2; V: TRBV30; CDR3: CAWSEGREANYGYTF; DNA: TGTGCCTGGAGTGAGGGACGGGAAGCTAACTATGGCTACACCTTC
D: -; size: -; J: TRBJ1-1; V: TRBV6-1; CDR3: CASSDGSTEAFF; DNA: TGTGCCAGCAGTGACGGGAGTACTGAAGCTTTCTTT
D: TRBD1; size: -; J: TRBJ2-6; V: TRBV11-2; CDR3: CASRKPTGETGANVLTF; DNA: TGTGCCAGCAGGAAGCCTACAGGGGAAACTGGGGCCAACGTCCTGACTTTC
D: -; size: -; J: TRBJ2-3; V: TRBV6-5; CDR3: CASQGFTDTQYF; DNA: TGTGCCAGTCAGGGGTTCACAGATACGCAGTATTTT
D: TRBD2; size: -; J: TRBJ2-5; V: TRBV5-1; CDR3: CASTPWGRVQETQYF; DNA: TGCGCCAGCACCCCTTGGGGGAGGGTCCAAGAGACCCAGTACTTC
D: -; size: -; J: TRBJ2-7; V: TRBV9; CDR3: CASSVGAGYEQYF; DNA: TGTGCCAGCAGCGTAGGGGCAGGCTACGAGCAGTACTTC
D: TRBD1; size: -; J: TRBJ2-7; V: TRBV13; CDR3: CASSSGTGSGEQYF; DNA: TGTGCCAGCAGCTCCGGGACAGGGAGTGGCGAGCAGTACTTC